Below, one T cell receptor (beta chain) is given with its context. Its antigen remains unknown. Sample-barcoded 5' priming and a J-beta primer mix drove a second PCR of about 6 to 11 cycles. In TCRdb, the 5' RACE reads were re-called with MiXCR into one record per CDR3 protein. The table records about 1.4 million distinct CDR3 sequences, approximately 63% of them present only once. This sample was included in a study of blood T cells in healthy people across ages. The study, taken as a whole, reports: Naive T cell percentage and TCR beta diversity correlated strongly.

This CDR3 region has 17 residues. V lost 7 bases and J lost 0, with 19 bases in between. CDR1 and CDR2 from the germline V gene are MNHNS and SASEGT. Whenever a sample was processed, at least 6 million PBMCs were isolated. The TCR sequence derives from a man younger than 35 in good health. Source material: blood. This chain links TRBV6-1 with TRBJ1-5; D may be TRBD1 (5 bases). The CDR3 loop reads CASKNQGLGVSNQPQHF. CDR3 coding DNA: TGTGCCAGCAAAAATCAAGGGTTGGGGGTTAGCAATCAGCCCCAGCATTTT.